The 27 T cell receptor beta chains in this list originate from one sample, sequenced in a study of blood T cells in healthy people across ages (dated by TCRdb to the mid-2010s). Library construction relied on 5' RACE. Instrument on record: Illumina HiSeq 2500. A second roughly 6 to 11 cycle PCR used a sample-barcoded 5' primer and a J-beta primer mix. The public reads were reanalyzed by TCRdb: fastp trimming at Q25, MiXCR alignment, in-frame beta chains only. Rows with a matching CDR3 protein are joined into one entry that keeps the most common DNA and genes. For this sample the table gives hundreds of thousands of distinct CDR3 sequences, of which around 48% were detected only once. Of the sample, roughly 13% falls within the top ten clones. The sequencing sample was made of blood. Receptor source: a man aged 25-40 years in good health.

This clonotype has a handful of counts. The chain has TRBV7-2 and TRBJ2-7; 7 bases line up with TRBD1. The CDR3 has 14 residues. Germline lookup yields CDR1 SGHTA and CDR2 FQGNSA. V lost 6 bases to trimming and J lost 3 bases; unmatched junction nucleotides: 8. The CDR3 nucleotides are TGTGCCAGCAGTAGAGACAGGGCCAACTACGAGCAGTACTTC. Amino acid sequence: CASSRDRANYEQYF.

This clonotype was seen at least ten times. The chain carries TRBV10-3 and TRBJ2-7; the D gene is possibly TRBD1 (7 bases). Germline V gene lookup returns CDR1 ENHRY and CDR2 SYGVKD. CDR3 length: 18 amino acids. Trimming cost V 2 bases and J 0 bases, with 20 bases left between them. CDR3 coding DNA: TGTGCCATCAGTGAGGCGACAGGGAGGAACCCTAACTCCTACGAGCAGTACTTC. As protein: CAISEATGRNPNSYEQYF.

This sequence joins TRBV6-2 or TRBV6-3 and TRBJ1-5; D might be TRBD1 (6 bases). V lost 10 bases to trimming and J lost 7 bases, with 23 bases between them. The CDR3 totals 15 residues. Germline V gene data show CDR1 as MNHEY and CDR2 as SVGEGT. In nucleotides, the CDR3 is TGTGCCAACAACCCCCTCAAGGGGGGTTTACAGCCCCAGCATTTT. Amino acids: CANNPLKGGLQPQHF.

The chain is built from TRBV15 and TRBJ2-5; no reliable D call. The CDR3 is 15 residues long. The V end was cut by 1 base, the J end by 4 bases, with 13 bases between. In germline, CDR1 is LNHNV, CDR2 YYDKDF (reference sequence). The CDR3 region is CATSRVQSLAETQYF. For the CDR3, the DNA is TGTGCCACCAGCAGAGTGCAGTCCTTGGCAGAGACCCAGTACTTC.

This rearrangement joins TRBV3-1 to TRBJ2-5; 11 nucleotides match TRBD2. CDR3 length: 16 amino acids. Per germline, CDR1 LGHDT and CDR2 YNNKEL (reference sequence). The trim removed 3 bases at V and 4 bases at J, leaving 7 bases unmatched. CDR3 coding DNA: TGTGCCAGCAGCCACCTCCGACTAGCGGGGAGAGAGACCCAGTACTTC. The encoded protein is CASSHLRLAGRETQYF.

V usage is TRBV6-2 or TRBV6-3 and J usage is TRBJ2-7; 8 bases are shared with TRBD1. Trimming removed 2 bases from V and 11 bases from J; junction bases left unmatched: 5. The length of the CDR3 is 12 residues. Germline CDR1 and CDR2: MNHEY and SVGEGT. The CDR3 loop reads CASSYRQGQEYF. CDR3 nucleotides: TGTGCCAGCAGTTACCGGCAGGGACAGGAGTACTTC.

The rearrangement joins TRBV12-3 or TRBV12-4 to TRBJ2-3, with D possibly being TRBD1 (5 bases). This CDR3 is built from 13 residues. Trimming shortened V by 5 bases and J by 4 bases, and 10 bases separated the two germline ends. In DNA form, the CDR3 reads TGTGCCAGCAGTCTACAGACAGCAGATACGCAGTATTTT. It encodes CASSLQTADTQYF.

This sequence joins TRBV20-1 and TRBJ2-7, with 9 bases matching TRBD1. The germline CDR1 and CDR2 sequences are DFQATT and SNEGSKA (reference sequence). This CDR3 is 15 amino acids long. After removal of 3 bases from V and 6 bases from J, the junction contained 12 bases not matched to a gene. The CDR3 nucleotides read TGCAGTGCTAGCCGAGTGGGGGACAGGGCGGTCGAGCAGTACTTC. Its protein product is CSASRVGDRAVEQYF.

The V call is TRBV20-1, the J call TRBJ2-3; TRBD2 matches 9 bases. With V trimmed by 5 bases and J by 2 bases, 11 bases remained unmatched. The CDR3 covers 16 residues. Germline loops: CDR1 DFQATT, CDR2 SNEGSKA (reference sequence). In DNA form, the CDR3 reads TGCAGTGCTTTATATACTAGCGGGCGGAACACAGATACGCAGTATTTT. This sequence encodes CSALYTSGRNTDTQYF.

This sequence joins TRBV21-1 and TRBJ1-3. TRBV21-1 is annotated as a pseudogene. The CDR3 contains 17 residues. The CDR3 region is CASSKRKDRRSGNTIYF. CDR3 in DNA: TGTGCCAGCAGCAAAAGGAAAGACAGACGCTCTGGAAACACCATATATTTT.

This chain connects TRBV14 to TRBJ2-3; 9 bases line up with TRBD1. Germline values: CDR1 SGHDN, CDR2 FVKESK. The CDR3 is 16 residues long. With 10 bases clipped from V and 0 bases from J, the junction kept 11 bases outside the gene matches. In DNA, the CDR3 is TGTGCCATCGGGGACAGGGTTGGTCCTAGCACAGATACGCAGTATTTT. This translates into CAIGDRVGPSTDTQYF.

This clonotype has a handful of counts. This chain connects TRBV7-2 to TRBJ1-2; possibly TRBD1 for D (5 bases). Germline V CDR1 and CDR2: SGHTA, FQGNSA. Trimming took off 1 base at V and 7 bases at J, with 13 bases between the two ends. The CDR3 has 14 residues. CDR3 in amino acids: CASSLGGRERGYTF. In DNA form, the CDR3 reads TGTGCCAGCAGCTTAGGGGGCAGGGAACGTGGCTACACCTTC.

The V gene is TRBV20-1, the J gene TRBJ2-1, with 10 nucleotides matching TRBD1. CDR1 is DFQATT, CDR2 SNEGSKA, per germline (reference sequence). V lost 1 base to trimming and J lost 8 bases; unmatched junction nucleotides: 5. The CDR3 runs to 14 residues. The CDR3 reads CSARGGQGVDEQFF. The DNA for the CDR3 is TGCAGTGCTAGAGGTGGACAGGGGGTCGATGAGCAGTTCTTC.

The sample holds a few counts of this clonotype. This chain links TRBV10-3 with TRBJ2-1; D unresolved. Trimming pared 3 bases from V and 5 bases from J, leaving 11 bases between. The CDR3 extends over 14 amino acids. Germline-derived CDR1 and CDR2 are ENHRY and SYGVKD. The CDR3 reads CAISDLDGHNEQFF. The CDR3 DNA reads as TGTGCCATCAGTGATCTGGACGGTCACAATGAGCAGTTCTTC.

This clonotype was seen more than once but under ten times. CDR3 amino acids: CASSFPPAGYADTQYF. In DNA form, the CDR3 reads TGTGCCAGCAGCTTCCCGCCAGCGGGATACGCAGATACGCAGTATTTT. The chain combines TRBV7-2 with TRBJ2-3, with 7 bases lining up with TRBD2. CDR1 and CDR2 from the germline V gene are SGHTA and FQGNSA. The CDR3 has 16 amino acids. The trim removed 3 bases at V and 4 bases at J, leaving 10 bases unmatched.

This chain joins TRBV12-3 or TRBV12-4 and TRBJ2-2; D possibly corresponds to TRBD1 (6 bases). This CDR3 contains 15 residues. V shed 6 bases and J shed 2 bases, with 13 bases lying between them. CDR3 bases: TGTGCCAGCAGCCACCACAGGGCCAACACCGGGGAGCTGTTTTTT. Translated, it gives CASSHHRANTGELFF.

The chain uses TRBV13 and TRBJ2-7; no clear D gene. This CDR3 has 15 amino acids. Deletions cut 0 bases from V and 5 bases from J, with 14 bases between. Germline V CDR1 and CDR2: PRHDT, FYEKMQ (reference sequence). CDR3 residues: CASSLGLSQSHEQYF. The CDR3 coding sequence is TGTGCCAGCAGCTTAGGCCTTAGCCAGTCCCACGAGCAGTACTTC.

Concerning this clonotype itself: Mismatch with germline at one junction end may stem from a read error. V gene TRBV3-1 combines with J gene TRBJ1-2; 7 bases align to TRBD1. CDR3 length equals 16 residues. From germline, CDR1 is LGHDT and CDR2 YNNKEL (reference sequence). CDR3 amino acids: CASSKEGQTPNYGYTF. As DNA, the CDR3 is TGTGCCAGCAGCAAAGAGGGACAGACGCCTAACTATGGCTACACCTTC. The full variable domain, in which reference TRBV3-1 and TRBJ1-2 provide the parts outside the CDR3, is DTAVSQTPKYLVTQMGNDKSIKCEQNLGHDTMYWYKQDSKKFLKIMFSYNNKELIINETVPNRFSPKSPDKAHLNLHINSLELGDSAVYFCASSKEGQTPNYGYTFGSGTRLTVV.

The CDR3 DNA follows: TGTGCCAGCAGTTCCAGGGGGAGCTCCTACAATGAGCAGTACTTC. Its protein is CASSSRGSSYNEQYF. The chain links TRBV28 to TRBJ2-1; 7 bases line up with TRBD1. TRBJ2-7 matches the DNA end more closely, so the J call is doubtful. Germline-derived CDR1 and CDR2 are MDHEN and SYDVKM. The CDR3 spans 15 residues.

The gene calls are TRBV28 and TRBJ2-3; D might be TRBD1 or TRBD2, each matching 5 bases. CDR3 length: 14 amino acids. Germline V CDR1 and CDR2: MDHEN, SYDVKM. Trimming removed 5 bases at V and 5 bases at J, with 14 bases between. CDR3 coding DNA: TGTGCCAGCAGTGGGACCGCTCAGGGAGATACGCAGTATTTT. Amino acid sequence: CASSGTAQGDTQYF.

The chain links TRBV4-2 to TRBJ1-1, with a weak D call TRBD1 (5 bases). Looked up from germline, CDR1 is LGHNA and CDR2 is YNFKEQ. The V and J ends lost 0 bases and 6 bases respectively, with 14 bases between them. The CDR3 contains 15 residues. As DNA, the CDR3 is TGTGCCAGCAGCCAAGATAGCGACAGCATGTCTGAAGCTTTCTTT. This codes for CASSQDSDSMSEAFF.

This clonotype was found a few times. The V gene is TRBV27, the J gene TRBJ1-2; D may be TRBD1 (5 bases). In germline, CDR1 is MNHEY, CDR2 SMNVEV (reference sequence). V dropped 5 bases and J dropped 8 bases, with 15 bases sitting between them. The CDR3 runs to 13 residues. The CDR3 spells CASSAGTAWGYTF. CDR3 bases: TGTGCCAGCAGTGCCGGGACCGCGTGGGGCTACACCTTC.

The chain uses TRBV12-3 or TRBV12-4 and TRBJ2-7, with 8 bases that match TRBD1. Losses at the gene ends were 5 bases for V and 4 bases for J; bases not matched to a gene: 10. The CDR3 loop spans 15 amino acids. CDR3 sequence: CASSGRDRNLYEQYF. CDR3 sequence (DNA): TGTGCCAGCAGTGGCCGGGACAGGAACTTATACGAGCAGTACTTC.

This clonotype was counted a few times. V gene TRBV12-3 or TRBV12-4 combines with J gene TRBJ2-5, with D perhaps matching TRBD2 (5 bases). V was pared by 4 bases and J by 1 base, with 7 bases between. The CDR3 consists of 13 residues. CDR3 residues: CASSSLAQETQYF. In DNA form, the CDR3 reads TGTGCCAGCAGTTCCCTAGCCCAAGAGACCCAGTACTTC.

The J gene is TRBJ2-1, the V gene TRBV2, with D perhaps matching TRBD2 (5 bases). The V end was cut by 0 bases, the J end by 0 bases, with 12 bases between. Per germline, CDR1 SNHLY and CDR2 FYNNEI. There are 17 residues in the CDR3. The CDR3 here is CASSEAGRGSSYNEQFF. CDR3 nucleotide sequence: TGTGCCAGCAGTGAAGCCGGGCGAGGGAGCTCCTACAATGAGCAGTTCTTC.

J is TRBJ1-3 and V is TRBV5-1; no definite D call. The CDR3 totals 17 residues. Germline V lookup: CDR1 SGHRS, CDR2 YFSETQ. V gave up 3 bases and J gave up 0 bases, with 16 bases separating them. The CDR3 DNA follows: TGCGCCAGCAGCTCGGTTGGGCAGCTGGGCTCTGGAAACACCATATATTTT. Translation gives CASSSVGQLGSGNTIYF. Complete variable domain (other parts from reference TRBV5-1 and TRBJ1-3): KAGVTQTPRYLIKTRGQQVTLSCSPISGHRSVSWYQQTPGQGLQFLFEYFSETQRNKGNFPGRFSGRQFSNSRSEMNVSTLELGDSALYLCASSSVGQLGSGNTIYFGEGSWLTVV.

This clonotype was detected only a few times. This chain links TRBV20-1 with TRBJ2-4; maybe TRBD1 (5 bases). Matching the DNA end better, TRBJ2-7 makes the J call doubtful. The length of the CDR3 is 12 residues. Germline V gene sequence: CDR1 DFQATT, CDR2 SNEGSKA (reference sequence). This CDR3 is CSAEDSGDEQYF. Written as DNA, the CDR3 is TGCAGTGCGGAAGACAGTGGGGACGAGCAGTACTTC.